Listed here is a single T cell receptor beta chain. This CDR3 contains 16 residues. Trimming took 6 bases from V and 7 from J, leaving 19 bases between them. Germline loops: CDR1 SGHAT, CDR2 FQNNGV. A second PCR of about 6 to 11 cycles used a sample-barcoded 5' primer and a J-beta primer mix. TCRdb passed the 5' RACE reads through MiXCR, listing each CDR3 protein once. The table has around 500,000 distinct CDR3 sequences, over 25% seen once. Donors gave around 10 milliliters of peripheral blood apiece. This sample was included in a study of blood T cells in healthy people across ages. These same records also appear under a second study, on T cells of mothers and their children.

What was sequenced was blood. This sequence was found in a boy younger than 10 in good health. The V call is TRBV11-2, the J call TRBJ1-6; the D is unclear. The CDR3 protein is CASRGLEGGRNSPLHF. The CDR3 bases are TGTGCCAGCAGAGGTTTAGAGGGCGGCCGAAATTCACCCCTCCACTTT. The entire variable domain, with the rest obtained from reference TRBV11-2 and TRBJ1-6, is as follows: EAGVAQSPRYKIIEKRQSVAFWCNPISGHATLYWYQQILGQGPKLLIQFQNNGVVDDSQLPKDRFSAERLKGVDSTLKIQPAKLEDSAVYLCASRGLEGGRNSPLHFGNGTRLTVT.